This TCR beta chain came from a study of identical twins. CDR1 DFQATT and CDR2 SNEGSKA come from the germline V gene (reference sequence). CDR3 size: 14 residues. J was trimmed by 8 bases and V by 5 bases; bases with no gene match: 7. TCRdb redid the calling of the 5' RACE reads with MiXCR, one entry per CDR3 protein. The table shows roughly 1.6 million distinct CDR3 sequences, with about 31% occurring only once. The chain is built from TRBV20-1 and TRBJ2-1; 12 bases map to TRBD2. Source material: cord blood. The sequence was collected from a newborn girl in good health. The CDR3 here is CSASLAGGPDEQFF. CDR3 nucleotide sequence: TGCAGTGCTTCACTAGCGGGGGGTCCGGATGAGCAGTTCTTC.